This entry lists 20 T cell receptor beta chains sequenced from one sample in a study of shared clonotypes between healthy human individuals. Sequencing used immunoSEQ multiplex PCR; TCRdb keeps in-frame clones, though not all of them. The table includes about 2.4 million clones, 93% detected once. The sequencing input was naive CD4+ T cells from PBMCs. Subset described: CD45RA+ positively selected. These receptors originate from a man aged 18 to 29 in good health. Some clones in this sample may be carry-over from other donors' samples.

The gene calls are TRBV28 and TRBJ1-5; 7 nucleotides agree with TRBD1. The ends lost 2 bases at V and 5 bases at J; junction bases unmatched: 12. CDR3 size: 17 residues. In germline, CDR1 is MDHEN, CDR2 SYDVKM. CDR3 sequence (DNA): TGTGCCAGCAGTTTACCTCTACAGGGGTCCAGATATCAGCCCCAGCATTTT. Encoded protein: CASSLPLQGSRYQPQHF.

The DNA of the CDR3 is TGTGCCAGCAGCTTAGGGACTACCTTCTCCTACGAGCAGTACTTC. It yields the protein CASSLGTTFSYEQYF. This chain connects TRBV11-2 to TRBJ2-5; a weak D match, TRBD2 (6 bases). The J call may be faulty, since TRBJ2-7 better matches the DNA end. Germline V gene sequence: CDR1 SGHAT, CDR2 FQNNGV. The CDR3 has 15 amino acids.

This sequence joins TRBV6-1 and TRBJ2-5, with unresolved D. Germline values: CDR1 MNHNS, CDR2 SASEGT. There are 14 residues in the CDR3. V was cut by 3 bases and J by 7 bases, with 15 bases left in between. CDR3 amino acids: CASSEAPSGRTQYF. The CDR3, as DNA: TGTGCCAGCAGTGAGGCTCCTAGTGGAAGGACCCAGTACTTC.

As DNA, the CDR3 is TGTGCCAGCAGCTTAATCAGCAGGGGCGACTATGGCTACACCTTC. Amino acids: CASSLISRGDYGYTF. J is TRBJ1-2 and V is TRBV7-9; D is possibly TRBD1 (6 bases). The CDR3 consists of 15 residues. Germline V gene sequence: CDR1 SEHNR, CDR2 FQNEAQ (reference sequence). The germline V and J ends were trimmed by 2 bases and 3 bases, with 13 bases remaining between them.

The chain couples TRBV4-2 to TRBJ2-2, with 8 bases identical to TRBD1. This CDR3 has 18 amino acids. Germline CDR1 is LGHNA and CDR2 is YNFKEQ. The junction had 10 bases not matched to a gene; V was cut back by 1 base and J by 3 bases. The CDR3 nucleotides read TGTGCCAGCAGCCAAGGTAGTGGACAGGGTCGAGACACCGGGGAGCTGTTTTTT. Translation: CASSQGSGQGRDTGELFF.

CDR3 loop: CASSQAALNEKLFF. In DNA, the CDR3 is TGCGCCAGCAGCCAGGCGGCCCTTAATGAAAAACTGTTTTTT. The chain employs TRBV5-1 and TRBJ1-4; unclear D gene. V was shortened by 4 bases and J by 4 bases, with 11 bases between the two germline ends. The CDR3 covers 14 residues. Looked up from germline, CDR1 is SGHRS and CDR2 is YFSETQ.

On this clone: In the same sample, other DNA sequences code for this CDR3. The J gene is TRBJ2-6, the V gene TRBV18; the D is unclear. V gave up 4 bases and J gave up 0 bases, with 4 bases separating them. Germline values: CDR1 KGHSH, CDR2 LQKENI. The CDR3 has 14 amino acids. The CDR3 nucleotides are TGTGCCAGCTCACTAAGCTCTGGGGCCAACGTCCTGACTTTC. It is translated as CASSLSSGANVLTF.

The chain employs TRBV18 and TRBJ2-7; D gene unclear. This CDR3 has 15 amino acids. Germline V gives CDR1 KGHSH, CDR2 LQKENI. Between the trimmed V and J ends, which lost 1 base and 4 bases, there was a span of 14 bases. The CDR3 loop is CASSPLSRVGYEQYF. The CDR3 DNA reads TGTGCCAGCTCACCACTGTCTAGGGTAGGGTACGAGCAGTACTTC.

As for this clone: Other nucleotide sequences from this sample produce the same CDR3. V gene TRBV19 combines with J gene TRBJ2-5, with D possibly being TRBD1 (5 bases). The V end was cut by 1 base, the J end by 3 bases, with 6 bases between. The length of the CDR3 is 13 residues. The germline CDR1 and CDR2 sequences are LNHDA and SQIVND (reference sequence). DNA of the CDR3: TGTGCCAGTAGTATAGGCAGGGAAGAGACCCAGTACTTC. This sequence encodes CASSIGREETQYF. Looking up the rest from reference TRBV19 and TRBJ2-5 gives the full variable domain: DGGITQSPKYLFRKEGQNVTLSCEQNLNHDAMYWYRQDPGQGLRLIYYSQIVNDFQKGDIAEGYSVSREKKESFPLTVTSAQKNPTAFYLCASSIGREETQYFGPGTRLLVL.

This chain uses TRBV6-1 with TRBJ1-3; D uncertain. Germline values: CDR1 MNHNS, CDR2 SASEGT. CDR3 length: 13 amino acids. V gave up 7 bases and J gave up 8 bases, with 15 bases separating them. The CDR3 is CASNTPGLHTIYF. The DNA of the CDR3 is TGTGCCAGCAATACCCCAGGACTACACACCATATATTTT.

V usage is TRBV5-1 and J usage is TRBJ2-1; D ambiguous. CDR3 length: 14 residues. The V and J ends lost 6 bases and 2 bases respectively, with 12 bases between them. CDR1 is SGHRS, CDR2 YFSETQ, per germline. CDR3 bases: TGCGCCAGCAAAAACAGCGACACCTACAATGAGCAGTTCTTC. This codes for CASKNSDTYNEQFF.

In regard to this clone: The sample holds other DNA sequences that translate to the same CDR3. The chain uses TRBV20-1 and TRBJ2-1; no reliable D call. Per the germline V gene, CDR1 is DFQATT and CDR2 is SNEGSKA (reference sequence). V dropped 3 bases and J dropped 4 bases, with 4 bases sitting between them. This CDR3 has 11 amino acids. The chain's CDR3 is CSASGYNEQFF. The CDR3 DNA sequence: TGCAGTGCTAGTGGGTACAATGAGCAGTTCTTC.

The chain carries TRBV6-1 and TRBJ1-6, with a weak D call TRBD1 (5 bases). With 8 bases removed from V and 8 bases from J, the gap between germline ends came to 16 bases. CDR1 and CDR2 (germline): MNHNS, SASEGT. The CDR3 contains 14 residues. CDR3: CASGRPGLHSPLHF. DNA for the CDR3: TGTGCCAGCGGCCGCCCAGGGCTTCATTCACCCCTCCACTTT.

The V and J genes are TRBV30 and TRBJ2-2; 7 nucleotides line up with TRBD2. The germline V gene has CDR1 GTSNPN and CDR2 SVGIG (reference sequence). The CDR3 is 15 residues long. Trimming at V came to 1 base and at J to 3 bases, leaving 5 bases not matched to a gene. The CDR3 sequence is CAWSGDSGHTGELFF. DNA of the CDR3: TGTGCCTGGAGTGGGGATAGCGGGCACACCGGGGAGCTGTTTTTT.

The chain has TRBV28 and TRBJ1-4, with 7 bases matching TRBD1. The CDR3 has 15 residues. With 4 bases clipped from V and 5 bases from J, the junction kept 7 bases outside the gene matches. Germline CDR1 MDHEN, CDR2 SYDVKM. CDR3 nucleotide sequence: TGTGCCAGCAGTTCAACAGGGGTGTGGAATGAAAAACTGTTTTTT. Amino acid sequence: CASSSTGVWNEKLFF.

J is TRBJ2-1 and V is TRBV7-3, with 11 bases aligning to TRBD1. Germline loops: CDR1 SGHTA, CDR2 FQGTGA. V lost 5 bases, J lost 0 bases, and 3 bases stayed unmatched. The CDR3 contains 16 residues. The CDR3 region has the DNA TGTGCCAGCAGCCGGACAGGGGGCGCCTCCTACAATGAGCAGTTCTTC. The encoded protein is CASSRTGGASYNEQFF.

This chain links TRBV5-6 with TRBJ2-1, with D perhaps TRBD2 (6 bases). V was pared by 1 base and J by 9 bases, with 8 bases between. This CDR3 contains 12 residues. The V gene's germline CDR1 is SGHDT and CDR2 YYEEEE. The CDR3 DNA reads as TGTGCCAGCAGCTTGCGGGGGAGTGAGCAGTTCTTC. Translation gives CASSLRGSEQFF.

The rearrangement uses TRBV25-1 and TRBJ1-5, with TRBD1 matching over 7 bases. CDR3 size: 14 residues. Germline-derived CDR1 and CDR2 are MGHDK and SYGVNS. V lost 5 bases and J lost 5; bases outside the gene matches: 6. The CDR3 sequence: CASSTSGGDQPQHF. CDR3 nucleotides: TGTGCCAGCAGTACGTCAGGGGGGGATCAGCCCCAGCATTTT.

To note about this clone: Other DNA variants within this sample encode the same CDR3. The chain links TRBV5-1 to TRBJ2-7; a possible D gene is TRBD1 (5 bases). The ends were cut back, 2 bases at V and 3 bases at J, with 9 bases in the middle. The CDR3 is 13 amino acids. Germline loops: CDR1 SGHRS, CDR2 YFSETQ. The DNA of the CDR3 is TGCGCCAGCAGCTTTAAAGGGGACTACGAGCAGTACTTC. Encoded protein: CASSFKGDYEQYF.

V gene TRBV7-9 combines with J gene TRBJ2-7; 10 bases map to TRBD2. With V trimmed by 4 bases and J by 4 bases, 13 bases remained unmatched. The germline CDR1 and CDR2 sequences are SEHNR and FQNEAQ (reference sequence). The CDR3 spans 17 residues. As DNA, the CDR3 is TGTGCCAGCAGCTCCGAATGGACTAGCGGTCCATCTTACGAGCAGTACTTC. Translating gives CASSSEWTSGPSYEQYF.